What follows are 10 T cell receptor beta chains derived from one specimen sequenced in a study of cytomegalovirus exposure and HLA in healthy donors (dated by TCRdb to 2015 to 2018). Libraries were built with the immunoSEQ multiplex PCR assay. A mixture of 60 forward primers for TCR Vbeta segments and 13 reverse primers for TCR Jbeta segments was used in the multiplex PCR. TCRdb took over this immuneACCESS table, retaining in-frame rearrangements with V and J assigned. Such tables are incomplete; in checked studies, under half of the missing clones stem from an unresolved V gene, and the remainder is unexplained. This sample gives some 120,000 clones in total; 65% to 90% of them show up just once. The ten most abundant clones make up over 9% of the sample. The sequenced sample consisted of PBMCs. Receptor source: a male donor in good health and CMV-seropositive.

The chain employs TRBV30 and TRBJ2-7, with a weak D call TRBD1 (5 bases). V was shortened by 4 bases and J by 3 bases, with 10 bases between the two germline ends. The CDR3 totals 12 residues. Germline values: CDR1 GTSNPN, CDR2 SVGIG (reference sequence). CDR3 in amino acids: CAWTQGGYEQYF. DNA of the CDR3: TGTGCCTGGACCCAGGGCGGCTACGAGCAGTACTTC.

V usage is TRBV21-1 and J usage is TRBJ2-3; the D call TRBD1 from the table was never checked on the DNA. TRBV21-1 is listed as a pseudogene. CDR3 size: 10 residues. The DNA of the CDR3 is TGTGCCATCCAGGGGCCTCTTCGGTATTTT. Amino acid sequence: CAIQGPLRYF.

The chain has TRBV9 and TRBJ2-5, with 9 bases identical to TRBD2. This CDR3 comprises 15 residues. The V segment lost 3 bases and the J segment 4 bases; nucleotides outside the gene matches: 7. Germline V gene sequence: CDR1 SGDLS, CDR2 YYNGEE. CDR3 coding DNA: TGTGCCAGCAGCGCCGCCGGGACTAGCTCAGAGACCCAGTACTTC. It specifies CASSAAGTSSETQYF.

The chain joins TRBV7-8 to TRBJ2-5; the D gene is possibly TRBD1 (5 bases). V lost 5 bases and J 4 bases, leaving 17 bases between the germline ends. The germline V gene has CDR1 SGHVS and CDR2 FQNEAQ. The length of the CDR3 is 15 residues. CDR3 DNA sequence: TGTGCCAGCAGCACCCCGAAGGGGCAGGGAGAGACCCAGTACTTC. Residues: CASSTPKGQGETQYF.

This clone was seen more than once but under ten times. V usage is TRBV6-5 and J usage is TRBJ2-2; weak D call: TRBD2 (7 bases). Germline assignment: CDR1 MNHEY and CDR2 SVGAGI. Trimming stripped 2 bases from V and 6 bases from J, with 10 bases between. The CDR3 loop spans 14 amino acids. CDR3 region: CASSYGGGSGELFF. DNA of the CDR3: TGTGCCAGCAGTTACGGCGGGGGCTCCGGGGAGCTGTTTTTT.

This clone was detected only a few times. V and J are TRBV7-3 and TRBJ2-5; the D gene is possibly TRBD1 (6 bases). Trimming removed 3 bases at V and 2 bases at J, with 13 bases between. The CDR3 loop spans 15 amino acids. CDR1 and CDR2 (germline): SGHTA, FQGTGA. The CDR3 is CASSLGAGWQETQYF. CDR3 bases: TGTGCCAGCAGCTTGGGGGCAGGGTGGCAAGAGACCCAGTACTTC.

On this clone: The germline gene is not matched at one end of the junction; a read error may be the cause. The chain combines TRBV5-1 with TRBJ2-5, with no clear D. CDR1 is SGHRS and CDR2 is YFSETQ in the germline V gene. The CDR3 has 13 residues. The CDR3 nucleotides read TGCGCCAGCTGCGTAAGCAACCATGAGACCCAGTACTTC. This gives the protein CASCVSNHETQYF. Supplemented by reference TRBV5-1 and TRBJ2-5, the full variable domain reads KAGVTQTPRYLIKTRGQQVTLSCSPISGHRSVSWYQQTPGQGLQFLFEYFSETQRNKGNFPGRFSGRQFSNSRSEMNVSTLELGDSALYLCASCVSNHETQYFGPGTRLLVL.

The chain recombines TRBV7-2 with TRBJ2-2; 9 nucleotides agree with TRBD1. J gave up 1 base and V 2 bases, and 5 bases lay outside the gene matches. From germline, CDR1 is SGHTA and CDR2 FQGNSA. The CDR3 consists of 17 residues. CDR3 protein: CASSLNPGQGNTGELFF. Written as DNA, the CDR3 is TGTGCCAGCAGCTTAAATCCGGGACAGGGGAACACCGGGGAGCTGTTTTTT.

The chain is built from TRBV10-3 and TRBJ2-1; D is perhaps TRBD1 (5 bases). The V gene lost 0 bases and the J gene lost 1 base, with 10 bases spanning the gap. Germline CDR1 reads ENHRY; CDR2 reads SYGVKD. CDR3 length: 16 amino acids. The DNA of the CDR3 is TGTGCCATCAGTGAGTCGACTCAGGGTTCCTACAATGAGCAGTTCTTC. Its translation: CAISESTQGSYNEQFF.

The chain combines TRBV9 with TRBJ1-1, with 7 bases identical to TRBD1. V was clipped by 6 bases and J by 5 bases; unmatched bases: 10. The length of the CDR3 is 14 residues. Germline V CDR1 and CDR2: SGDLS, YYNGEE. The CDR3 sequence is CASTEWDSSTEAFF. The CDR3 coding sequence is TGTGCCAGCACCGAATGGGACAGTTCAACTGAAGCTTTCTTT.